The 8 T cell receptor beta chains reported below all come from one sample, sequenced in a study of CD8 T cells in ankylosing spondylitis. TCRdb reprocessed the 5' RACE reads with MiXCR, giving one entry per CDR3 protein. Of about 66,000 distinct CDR3 sequences listed, under 7.5% were seen once; the top ten hold roughly 5%. The sequenced material came from synovial fluid, either unsorted or a sorted T cell fraction (not recorded which). The receptors stem from a male donor with ankylosing spondylitis.

A few counts support this clonotype. V is TRBV29-1 and J is TRBJ2-1; D possibly corresponds to TRBD2 (6 bases). Per germline, CDR1 SQVTM and CDR2 ANQGSEA. The V and J ends lost 7 bases and 1 base respectively, with 11 bases between them. The CDR3 contains 13 residues. The CDR3 reads CSGLGGSYNEQFF. CDR3 in DNA: TGCAGCGGCCTGGGAGGTTCCTACAATGAGCAGTTCTTC.

The chain carries TRBV3-1 and TRBJ2-3; D perhaps matches TRBD1 (6 bases). Germline V CDR1 and CDR2: LGHDT, YNNKEL (reference sequence). Trimming cost V 5 bases and J 4 bases, with 13 bases left between them. The CDR3 is made up of 14 amino acids. CDR3 nucleotides: TGTGCCAGCAGCATGGGGGCTAGGGCAGATACGCAGTATTTT. This encodes CASSMGARADTQYF.

This clonotype appeared many times. The chain is built from TRBV29-1 and TRBJ2-7, with D possibly being TRBD1 (6 bases). Per germline, CDR1 SQVTM and CDR2 ANQGSEA. The CDR3 length is 11 residues. V lost 7 bases and J lost 0, with 7 bases in between. The CDR3 region is CSGTVSYEQYF. In nucleotides, the CDR3 is TGCAGCGGGACAGTCTCCTACGAGCAGTACTTC.

This clonotype was seen only a few times. The chain links TRBV24-1 to TRBJ2-5; 7 bases are a match to TRBD2. Germline V gene lookup returns CDR1 KGHDR and CDR2 SFDVKD. The CDR3 loop spans 15 amino acids. With 7 bases clipped from V and 4 bases from J, the junction kept 11 bases outside the gene matches. CDR3 in DNA: TGTGCCACCAGCCCAAGCACGGGGGGTGGAGAGACCCAGTACTTC. This encodes CATSPSTGGGETQYF.

This clonotype was detected ten times or more. V gene TRBV20-1 combines with J gene TRBJ1-1; D is ambiguous. The ends were cut back, 6 bases at V and 1 base at J, with 12 bases in the middle. This CDR3 contains 13 residues. Per germline, CDR1 DFQATT and CDR2 SNEGSKA (reference sequence). CDR3 residues: CSAGRGPNTEAFF. CDR3 DNA: TGCAGTGCAGGGAGAGGGCCGAACACTGAAGCTTTCTTT.

This clonotype was recorded many times. The chain links TRBV5-1 to TRBJ1-1; D possibly corresponds to TRBD1 (5 bases). This CDR3 comprises 15 residues. Germline values: CDR1 SGHRS, CDR2 YFSETQ. Trimming stripped 4 bases from V and 3 bases from J, with 16 bases between. This CDR3 reads CASSRGSQTYTEAFF. CDR3 nucleotides: TGCGCCAGCAGCCGGGGGAGCCAGACATACACTGAAGCTTTCTTT.

The rearrangement uses TRBV3-1 and TRBJ2-5, with D uncertain. CDR1 LGHDT and CDR2 YNNKEL come from the germline V gene (reference sequence). Trimming pared 7 bases from V and 1 base from J, leaving 13 bases between. This CDR3 region has 14 residues. The CDR3 is CASINSYSQETQYF. Here the CDR3 DNA reads TGTGCCAGCATCAACTCGTACTCCCAAGAGACCCAGTACTTC.

CDR3 coding DNA: TGTGCCACCAGCAGAGATAGTGTATCCCGGGAGACCCAGTACTTC. Amino acid sequence: CATSRDSVSRETQYF. The chain joins TRBV15 to TRBJ2-5; D is uncertain. V was shortened by 0 bases and J by 5 bases, with 13 bases between the two germline ends. Germline-derived CDR1 and CDR2 are LNHNV and YYDKDF (reference sequence). This CDR3 spans 15 amino acids.